This T cell receptor (beta chain) appears in the sequencing data of a study of blood T cell repertoires in COVID-19. Profiled with immunoSEQ multiplex PCR; TCRdb holds only in-frame clones, not every one. The sample holds roughly 77,000 clones, roughly 78% seen once. Germline assignment: CDR1 LGHNA and CDR2 YNFKEQ. V dropped 0 bases and J dropped 7; count of bases not matched to a gene: 4. The CDR3 has 14 amino acids. The sequence came from a man aged 60 to 75 with active or convalescent COVID-19. Sequences were obtained from peripheral blood. The rearrangement joins TRBV4-2 to TRBJ1-2; 8 bases fit TRBD1. The CDR3, as DNA: TGTGCCAGCAGCCAAGACACAGGGGGAGCTGGCTACACCTTC. It yields the protein CASSQDTGGAGYTF.